This T cell receptor (beta chain) was recorded in a study of blood T cell repertoires in COVID-19. Study information: Researchers got acute and convalescent COVID-19 samples from the United States, Italy and Spain. PBMCs, B-cell-depleted T cells, or T cells were the source of the cDNA or gDNA that made up the material.

Sequenced by immunoSEQ multiplex PCR; TCRdb stores in-frame clones only, minus some. The sample lists 120,000 or so clones, approximately 90% occurring once. The sequence came from a human donor in a cohort sampled during active COVID-19. The sequenced sample was peripheral blood.

As DNA, the CDR3 is TGTGCCAGCAGAGCACAGGGTGTGAACACTGAAGCTTTCTTT. Translation gives CASRAQGVNTEAFF. V and J are TRBV6-5 and TRBJ1-1; the D gene is possibly TRBD1 (6 bases). V gave up 6 bases and J gave up 0 bases, with 11 bases separating them. The CDR3 sequence is 14 residues long. The germline CDR1 and CDR2 sequences are MNHEY and SVGAGI.